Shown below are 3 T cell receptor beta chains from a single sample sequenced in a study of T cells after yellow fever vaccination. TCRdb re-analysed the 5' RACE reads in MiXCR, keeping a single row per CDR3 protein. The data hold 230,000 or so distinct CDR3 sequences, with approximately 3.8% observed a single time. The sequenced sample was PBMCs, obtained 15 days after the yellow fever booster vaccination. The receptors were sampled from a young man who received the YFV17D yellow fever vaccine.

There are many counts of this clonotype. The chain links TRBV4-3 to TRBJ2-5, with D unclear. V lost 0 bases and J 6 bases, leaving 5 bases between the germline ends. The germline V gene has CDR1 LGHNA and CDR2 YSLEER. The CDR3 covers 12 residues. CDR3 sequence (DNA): TGCGCCAGCAGCCAAGATCGGCAGACCCAGTACTTC. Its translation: CASSQDRQTQYF.

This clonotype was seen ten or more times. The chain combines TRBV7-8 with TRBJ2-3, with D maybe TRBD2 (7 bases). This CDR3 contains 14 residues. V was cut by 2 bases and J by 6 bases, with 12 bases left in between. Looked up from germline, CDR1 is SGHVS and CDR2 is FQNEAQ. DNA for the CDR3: TGTGCCAGCAGCTTATCTGCGGGGGCGGATACGCAGTATTTT. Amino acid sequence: CASSLSAGADTQYF.

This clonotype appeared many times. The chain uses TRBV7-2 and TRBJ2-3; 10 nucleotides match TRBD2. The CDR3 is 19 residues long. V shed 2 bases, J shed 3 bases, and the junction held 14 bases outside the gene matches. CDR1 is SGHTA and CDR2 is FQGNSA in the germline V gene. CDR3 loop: CASSLSRLAGVSATDTQYF. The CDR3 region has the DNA TGTGCCAGCAGCTTAAGTCGGCTAGCGGGGGTTTCAGCGACAGATACGCAGTATTTT.